The present T cell receptor beta chain was sequenced within a study of shared clonotypes between healthy human individuals. Study information: Donors had three CD4 naive, three CD4 memory, two CD8 naive and one CD8 memory plate apiece.

The data were produced by immunoSEQ multiplex PCR, yet TCRdb's version contains in-frame clones alone and is incomplete. The table records around 750,000 clones, about 74% of them present only once. V lost 5 bases to trimming and J lost 11 bases; unmatched junction nucleotides: 12. The CDR3 sequence is 14 residues long. Germline CDR1 reads MNHNY; CDR2 reads SVGAGI (reference sequence). The investigators split CD4+ cells into a CD45RA+ naive subset and a CD45RA-negative memory subset. The clonotype comes from a woman in her 30s in good health. The chain carries TRBV6-6 and TRBJ2-5; 9 positions agree with TRBD2. The sample comprised memory CD4+ T cells sorted from blood. The subset here: CD45RA-negative fraction. The CDR3 DNA reads TGTGCCAGCAGTACCATAGCGGGAGTCGGGGAGCAGTACTTC. Its translation is CASSTIAGVGEQYF.